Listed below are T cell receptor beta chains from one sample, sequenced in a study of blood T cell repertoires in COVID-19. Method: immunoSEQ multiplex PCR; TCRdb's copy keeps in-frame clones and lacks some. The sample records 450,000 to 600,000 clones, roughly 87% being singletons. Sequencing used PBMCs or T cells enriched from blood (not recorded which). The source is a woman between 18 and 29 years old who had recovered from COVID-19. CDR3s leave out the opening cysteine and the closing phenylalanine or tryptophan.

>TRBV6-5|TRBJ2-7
ASSYRGGLLREQY
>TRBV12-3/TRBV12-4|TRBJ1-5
ASSFKRGGEH
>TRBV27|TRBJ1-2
ASSFWGGPLT
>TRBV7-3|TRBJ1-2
ASSAGTGYGYT
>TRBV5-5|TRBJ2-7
ASSLDTGRIYYEQY
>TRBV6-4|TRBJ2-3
ASRTSGELGDTQY
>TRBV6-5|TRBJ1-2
ASSYSSGGYGYT
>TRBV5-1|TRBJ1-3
ASSLGGIAGNTIY
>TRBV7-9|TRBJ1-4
ASSRALREGQEKLF
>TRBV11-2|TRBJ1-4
ASSPLEGNREKLF
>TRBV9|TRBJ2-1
ASSARDRIWNEQF
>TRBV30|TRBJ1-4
AWRGTGGRGKLF
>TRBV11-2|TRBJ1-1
ASSPRVSGNTEAF
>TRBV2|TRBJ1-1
ASSDEGEAF
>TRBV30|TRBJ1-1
AWSFTGGAAEAF
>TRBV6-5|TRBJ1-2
ASTRDTSYSYGYT
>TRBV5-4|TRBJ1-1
ASSPIWTGSTEAF
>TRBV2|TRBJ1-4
ASSEIRLEAKEKLF
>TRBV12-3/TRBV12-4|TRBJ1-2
ASSFAGEYGYT
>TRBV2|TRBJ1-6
ASSLEQGNNSPLH
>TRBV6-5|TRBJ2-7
ASSYYQGSVYEQY
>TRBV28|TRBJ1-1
ASIGTGGAIEAF
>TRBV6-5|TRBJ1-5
ASTGGNSNQPQH
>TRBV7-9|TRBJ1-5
ASSHGTEHQPQH
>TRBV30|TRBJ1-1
AWNPAGGGNTEAF
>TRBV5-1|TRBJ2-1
ASSLLAGGSYNEQF
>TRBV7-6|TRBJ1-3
ASSSRDREYGNTIY
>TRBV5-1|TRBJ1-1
ASSSGQGTTEAF
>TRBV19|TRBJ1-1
ASQGYETEAF
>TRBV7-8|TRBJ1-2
ASSPAGDYGYT
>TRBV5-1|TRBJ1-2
ASFPGQGAAGYT
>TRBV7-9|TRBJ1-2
ASSPTGGVYGYT
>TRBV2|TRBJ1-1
ASSEALRGRDTEAF
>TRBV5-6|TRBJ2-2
ASSVQGVNGELF
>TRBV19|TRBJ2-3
ASSIVAGAITDTQY
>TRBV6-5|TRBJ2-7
ASSYSAGYEQY
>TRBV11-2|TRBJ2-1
ASSFGGAYGSSYNEQF
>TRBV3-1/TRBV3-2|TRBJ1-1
ASSPSQGEAF
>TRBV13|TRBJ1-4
ASSAQGEKLF
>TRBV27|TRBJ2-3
ASSQVAGADTQY
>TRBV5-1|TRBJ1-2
ASSPLLVLPNYGYT
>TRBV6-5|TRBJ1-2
ASSYSEGAHYGYT
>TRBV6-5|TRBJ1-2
ASSSSADRGYT
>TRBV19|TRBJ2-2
ASSPDRGAGELF
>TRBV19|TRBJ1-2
ASSIGHRVIGGYT
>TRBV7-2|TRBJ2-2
ASSSPGGIGELF
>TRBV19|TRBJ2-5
ASREEETQY
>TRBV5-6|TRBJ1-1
ASSLQQGATTEAF
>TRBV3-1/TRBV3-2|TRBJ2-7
ASSQGQGGHEQY
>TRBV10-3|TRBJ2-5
AISGVDETQY
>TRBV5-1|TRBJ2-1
ASSLDDTGNTYNEQF
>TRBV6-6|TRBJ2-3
ASSRRTSGGLDTQY
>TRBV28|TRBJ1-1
ASSSDRGLTEAF
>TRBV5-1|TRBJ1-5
ASSVTGLNQPQH
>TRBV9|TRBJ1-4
ASSVGTGEGEKLF